The 18 T cell receptor beta chains in this list originate from one sample, sequenced in a study of shared clonotypes between healthy human individuals. TCRdb's copy holds only in-frame clones and misses some; the assay was immunoSEQ multiplex PCR. The sample gives 1,500,000 or so clones, approximately 96% of which show up once; roughly 1.2% is in the top ten. Sequenced sample: naive CD4+ T cells sorted from blood. Subset described: CD45RA+ positively selected. Source of these receptors: a man younger than 45 in good health.

The chain combines TRBV27 with TRBJ2-7; TRBD1 agrees at 9 bases. The CDR3 runs 13 residues. V trimming: 5 bases; J trimming: 6 bases; junction bases outside the gene matches: 5. Per germline, CDR1 MNHEY and CDR2 SMNVEV (reference sequence). CDR3 in DNA: TGTGCCAGCAGTATCCGGGACAGGGTCGAGCAGTACTTC. This gives the protein CASSIRDRVEQYF.

CDR3 sequence (DNA): TGTGCCAGCAGTGACTCGAGTTGGCGACTAGCGGGTTCTTGGAACACCGGGGAGCTGTTTTTT. Translating it yields CASSDSSWRLAGSWNTGELFF. The V call is TRBV6-4, the J call TRBJ2-2; the match to TRBD2 covers 10 bases. The germline V gene has CDR1 MRHNA and CDR2 SNTAGT. V trimming: 0 bases; J trimming: 1 base; junction bases outside the gene matches: 14. This CDR3 region has 21 residues.

The chain carries TRBV11-3 and TRBJ2-1, with TRBD1 matching over 8 bases. Germline lookup yields CDR1 SGHNT and CDR2 YENEEA. Losses at the gene ends were 5 bases for V and 6 bases for J; bases not matched to a gene: 3. This CDR3 has 13 residues. The CDR3 loop is CASSEQGGNEQFF. CDR3 bases: TGTGCCAGCAGCGAACAGGGGGGCAATGAGCAGTTCTTC.

V gene TRBV28 combines with J gene TRBJ1-2; possibly TRBD1 for D (5 bases). Germline V gene data show CDR1 as MDHEN and CDR2 as SYDVKM. Trimming shortened V by 6 bases and J by 8 bases, and 16 bases separated the two germline ends. The CDR3 contains 13 residues. This chain's CDR3 is CASSRTGRVGYTF. The DNA for the CDR3 is TGTGCCAGCAGCCGAACGGGACGAGTCGGCTACACCTTC.

This clone was counted at least ten times. Other DNA sequences from this sample encode an identical CDR3 as well. The chain links TRBV5-1 to TRBJ2-5, with D hard to call. Germline V gives CDR1 SGHRS, CDR2 YFSETQ. CDR3 length: 11 amino acids. V was shortened by 2 bases and J by 2 bases, with 1 base between the two germline ends. CDR3 bases: TGCGCCAGCAGCTTACAAGAGACCCAGTACTTC. Its translation is CASSLQETQYF.

CDR3 in amino acids: CASSLEASGVFYEQYF. As DNA, the CDR3 is TGCGCCAGCAGCTTGGAGGCTAGCGGGGTTTTCTACGAGCAGTACTTC. This rearrangement joins TRBV5-1 to TRBJ2-7, with 9 bases fitting TRBD2. CDR3 size: 16 residues. V was clipped by 0 bases and J by 3 bases; unmatched bases: 7. CDR1 SGHRS and CDR2 YFSETQ come from the germline V gene.

This sequence joins TRBV29-1 and TRBJ2-7; TRBD2 matches at 14 bases. The CDR3 sequence is 14 residues long. Germline assignment: CDR1 SQVTM and CDR2 ANQGSEA. The ends lost 3 bases at V and 6 bases at J; junction bases unmatched: 4. CDR3 DNA: TGCAGCGTTGATGGGACTAGCGGGAGCGGCGAGCAGTACTTC. Its protein is CSVDGTSGSGEQYF.

The V and J genes are TRBV5-4 and TRBJ2-1, with D possibly being TRBD1 or TRBD2 (5 bases each). This CDR3 is built from 12 residues. V dropped 0 bases and J dropped 9 bases, with 7 bases sitting between them. Germline V gene lookup returns CDR1 SGHNT and CDR2 YYREEE (reference sequence). The CDR3 DNA reads TGTGCCAGCAGCTTGGTTGGGACTGAGCAGTTCTTC. The encoded protein is CASSLVGTEQFF.

In the case of this clone: The sample has other DNA sequences that encode this CDR3 too. This chain links TRBV5-8 with TRBJ2-3, with D tentatively TRBD1 (5 bases). The germline V gene has CDR1 SGHTS and CDR2 YDEGEE. The V end was cut by 0 bases, the J end by 3 bases, with 5 bases between. CDR3 length equals 13 residues. CDR3: CASSLAGTDTQYF. The CDR3 nucleotides are TGTGCCAGCAGCTTGGCAGGGACAGATACGCAGTATTTT.

The chain recombines TRBV10-3 with TRBJ2-3; D uncertain. Germline CDR1 is ENHRY and CDR2 is SYGVKD. The CDR3 consists of 12 residues. Trimming cost V 8 bases and J 6 bases, with 12 bases left between them. The CDR3 DNA is TGTGCCATCGCCTCGGTTGTGGATACGCAGTATTTT. Residues: CAIASVVDTQYF.

Only one count was recorded for this clone. The chain has TRBV6-5 and TRBJ2-1; tentatively, D is TRBD2 (6 bases). CDR3 length: 15 amino acids. Germline CDR1 reads MNHEY; CDR2 reads SVGAGI. Trimming took off 7 bases at V and 5 bases at J, with 18 bases between the two ends. The CDR3 protein is CASTYRDWPNNEQFF. The CDR3 DNA sequence: TGTGCCAGCACCTACCGGGACTGGCCCAACAATGAGCAGTTCTTC.

The chain combines TRBV7-2 with TRBJ1-1, with D hard to call. Germline assignment: CDR1 SGHTA and CDR2 FQGNSA. V was trimmed by 1 base and J by 0 bases, leaving 9 bases between them. The CDR3 runs to 15 residues. The CDR3, as DNA: TGTGCCAGCAGCTTAGGGGTCCTCATGAACACTGAAGCTTTCTTT. It encodes CASSLGVLMNTEAFF.

This rearrangement joins TRBV5-5 to TRBJ1-1; D remains unclear. The V gene lost 2 bases and the J gene lost 10 bases, with 12 bases spanning the gap. Germline CDR1 reads SGHKS; CDR2 reads YYEKEE (reference sequence). CDR3 length equals 12 residues. The CDR3 reads CASSFERIRAFF. DNA for the CDR3: TGTGCCAGCAGCTTTGAACGGATACGAGCTTTCTTT.

Only one count was recorded for this clone. The chain couples TRBV6-1 to TRBJ2-1; 9 nucleotides align to TRBD1. With 5 bases clipped from V and 2 bases from J, the junction kept 4 bases outside the gene matches. The length of the CDR3 is 15 residues. CDR1 MNHNS and CDR2 SASEGT come from the germline V gene. The CDR3 DNA reads as TGTGCCAGCAGTAAGAGACAGGGGGCCTACAATGAGCAGTTCTTC. This translates into CASSKRQGAYNEQFF.

The V and J genes are TRBV5-1 and TRBJ2-1; D not resolved. Germline V gives CDR1 SGHRS, CDR2 YFSETQ. The CDR3 runs to 15 residues. V lost 2 bases and J lost 4, with 13 bases in between. The CDR3 loop reads CASSLGARQYNEQFF. As DNA, the CDR3 is TGCGCCAGCAGCTTAGGCGCTAGGCAATACAATGAGCAGTTCTTC.

The chain couples TRBV7-8 to TRBJ1-5; D is unclear. Germline V gene sequence: CDR1 SGHVS, CDR2 FQNEAQ. The CDR3 is 15 residues long. V lost 2 bases and J lost 4, with 12 bases in between. CDR3 DNA: TGTGCCAGCAGCTTATACTGGACTTTAAATCAGCCCCAGCATTTT. Its protein product is CASSLYWTLNQPQHF.

The V call is TRBV5-1, the J call TRBJ2-3, with a tentative D call TRBD2 (6 bases). Germline CDR1 reads SGHRS; CDR2 reads YFSETQ. This CDR3 is built from 17 residues. V was pared by 3 bases and J by 0 bases, with 17 bases between. For the CDR3, the DNA is TGCGCCAGCAGCTCCACAGTGGGGGGAAATAGCACAGATACGCAGTATTTT. Translated, it gives CASSSTVGGNSTDTQYF.

This clone was detected only once. The chain uses TRBV4-3 and TRBJ1-1, with 9 bases aligning to TRBD1. Germline V gene lookup returns CDR1 LGHNA and CDR2 YSLEER. The CDR3 contains 19 residues. The V segment lost 1 base and the J segment 5 bases; nucleotides outside the gene matches: 17. CDR3 protein: CASSQAGRSRRTGETEAFF. DNA for the CDR3: TGCGCCAGCAGCCAAGCCGGAAGGTCCCGTCGGACAGGGGAAACTGAAGCTTTCTTT.